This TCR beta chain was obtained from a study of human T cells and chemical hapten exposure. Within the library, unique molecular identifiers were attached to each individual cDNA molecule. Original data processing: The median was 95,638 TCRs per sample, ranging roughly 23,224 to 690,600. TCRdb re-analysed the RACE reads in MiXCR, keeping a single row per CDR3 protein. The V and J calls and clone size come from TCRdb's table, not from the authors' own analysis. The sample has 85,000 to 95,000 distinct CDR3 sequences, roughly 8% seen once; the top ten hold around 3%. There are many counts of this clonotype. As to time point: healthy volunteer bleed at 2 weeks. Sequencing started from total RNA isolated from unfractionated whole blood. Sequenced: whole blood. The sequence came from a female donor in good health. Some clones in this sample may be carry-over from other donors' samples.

The CDR3: CAISEAGATGELFF. The CDR3 DNA reads as TGTGCCATCAGTGAAGCGGGAGCCACCGGGGAGCTGTTTTTT. The chain combines TRBV10-3 with TRBJ2-2; 8 bases fit TRBD2. This CDR3 has 14 residues. The germline gives CDR1 ENHRY, CDR2 SYGVKD. J gave up 4 bases and V 3 bases, and 1 base lay outside the gene matches.